This is a list of T cell receptor beta chains from one sample in a study of CD8 T cells in ankylosing spondylitis. TCRdb re-derived calls from the 5' RACE reads in MiXCR, one entry per CDR3 protein. The sample carries some 250,000 distinct CDR3 sequences, 20% to 30% recorded once. The sample taken for sequencing was blood, either unsorted or a sorted T cell fraction (not recorded which). Receptor source: a male donor with ankylosing spondylitis or in good health (not recorded which). Each CDR3 is given with its conserved first and last residue. D genes are given only for firm matches. For some rows the clone size is stated as once, few or many, or as a class when expanded; others skip it.

V	size	D	length	J	DNA	CDR3
TRBV20-1	few	TRBD1	13	TRBJ2-3	TGCAGTGCCGGGACAGGGGCGACAGATACGCAGTATTTT	CSAGTGATDTQYF
TRBV29-1	few	NA	12	TRBJ2-5	TGCAGCGGGGGGTCAGCCCAAGAGACCCAGTACTTC	CSGGSAQETQYF
TRBV20-1	many	TRBD1	14	TRBJ1-2	TGCAGTGCTGGTCCCGGGACAGGGACCTATGGCTACACCTTC	CSAGPGTGTYGYTF
TRBV20-1	NA	NA	14	TRBJ2-5	TGCAGTGCTAGAGGCGGGTACTACCAAGAGACCCAGTACTTC	CSARGGYYQETQYF
TRBV19	few	NA	15	TRBJ2-6	TGTGCCAGTAGTACGTCGGAGGCTGGGGCCAACGTCCTGACTTTC	CASSTSEAGANVLTF
TRBV20-1	few	TRBD1	15	TRBJ2-7	TGCAGTGCCCTGCGACAGGGGTCTTCCTTCTACGAGCAGTACTTC	CSALRQGSSFYEQYF
TRBV20-1	many	NA	13	TRBJ1-5	TGCAGTGCTGCGGGCGGAGGCAATCAGCCCCAGCATTTT	CSAAGGGNQPQHF
TRBV5-6	many	TRBD2	16	TRBJ2-2	TGTGCCAGCAGCCTCGTTCTAGCGGGGGACACCGGGGAGCTGTTTTTT	CASSLVLAGDTGELFF
TRBV10-3	many	NA	12	TRBJ2-7	TGTGCCATCAGGGATTCGGACGGCCTTTCGTACTTC	CAIRDSDGLSYF
TRBV12-3/TRBV12-4	many	NA	14	TRBJ2-1	TGTGCCAGCCTCGAGGGGGGAGGTGTGTATGAGCAGTTCTTC	CASLEGGGVYEQFF
TRBV7-8	few	TRBD1	17	TRBJ2-2	TGTGCCAGCAGCCCGGGGACAGTCAGGACGAACACCGGGGAGCTGTTTTTT	CASSPGTVRTNTGELFF
TRBV7-9	few	NA	17	TRBJ2-2	TGTGCCAGCAGCTCGCCACTTCAGGCACGCTCTACCGGGGAGCTGTTTTTT	CASSSPLQARSTGELFF
TRBV20-1	few	NA	13	TRBJ2-2	TGCAGTGCACCAAAGTCGGGGATCGGGGAGCTGTTTTTT	CSAPKSGIGELFF
TRBV6-1	NA	TRBD1	18	TRBJ2-4	TGTGCCAGCAGTCCCCAGACAGGGAGTAAGGTGACCAAAAACATTCAGTACTTC	CASSPQTGSKVTKNIQYF
TRBV29-1	many	NA	13	TRBJ2-7	TGCAGCGTTGTTGGGACGGCCTCCTACGAGCAGTACTTC	CSVVGTASYEQYF
TRBV20-1	many	TRBD2	16	TRBJ2-1	TGCAGTGCCCCTGCCAACCTAGCGGGGGGTTACAATGAGCAGTTCTTC	CSAPANLAGGYNEQFF
TRBV12-3/TRBV12-4	few	TRBD1	13	TRBJ1-2	TGTGCCAGCAGTTTGACAGGGCTAATTGGCTACACCTTC	CASSLTGLIGYTF
TRBV6-8	NA	TRBD1	17	TRBJ1-1	TGTGCCAGCAGTTACAAGGGACAGGGGCTTATGAACACTGAAGCTTTCTTT	CASSYKGQGLMNTEAFF
TRBV2	many	NA	15	TRBJ2-1	TGTGCCAGCGTTCAGGGGGGGGGCTCCTACAATGAGCAGTTCTTC	CASVQGGGSYNEQFF
TRBV10-3	few	NA	13	TRBJ2-3	TGTGCCACAAGGGGTTTAGGAACAGATACGCAGTATTTT	CATRGLGTDTQYF
TRBV28	many	NA	16	TRBJ2-5	TGTGCCAGCAGTTCCGCGGGCAGGGGGAGGGAGGAGACCCAGTACTTC	CASSSAGRGREETQYF
TRBV12-3/TRBV12-4	few	TRBD2	17	TRBJ2-6	TGTGCCAGCAGTTTACTAGCGGGGTATTCGGGGGCCAACGTCCTGACTTTC	CASSLLAGYSGANVLTF
TRBV28	NA	NA	11	TRBJ1-2	TGTGCCAGCAGTGACAGTTCGGGCTACACCTTC	CASSDSSGYTF
TRBV20-1	many	TRBD2	14	TRBJ2-7	TGCAGTGCGACTACTAGCGGGGATAACTACGAGCAGTACTTC	CSATTSGDNYEQYF
TRBV20-1	few	NA	13	TRBJ2-5	TGCAGTGCCCCCCGTGGTGGAGTAGAGACCCAGTACTTC	CSAPRGGVETQYF
TRBV20-1	NA	NA	13	TRBJ2-5	TGCAGTGCTAGGACTACGAAGAGAGTGGCCCAGTACTTC	CSARTTKRVAQYF
TRBV29-1	few	TRBD1	15	TRBJ1-5	TGCAGCGCACAAGCCGGGACAGGGGTTGGTCAGCCCCAGCATTTT	CSAQAGTGVGQPQHF
TRBV20-1	few	NA	14	TRBJ1-3	TGCAGTGCTGACAGTGGCTTTTTAGGAAACACCATATATTTT	CSADSGFLGNTIYF
TRBV20-1	many	NA	13	TRBJ1-6	TGCAGTGCCGTGGAGACTGGGGAATCACCCCTCCACTTT	CSAVETGESPLHF
TRBV25-1	many	NA	13	TRBJ2-7	TGTGCCAGCAGTGAAGGCGGGGTTAGCGAGCAGTACTTC	CASSEGGVSEQYF
TRBV20-1	few	TRBD1	13	TRBJ2-3	TGCAGTGCTAGTCCAGGGGGCGTAGATACGCAGTATTTT	CSASPGGVDTQYF
TRBV20-1	NA	NA	15	TRBJ1-4	TGCAGTGCTAGAGATGGGCGGAGGAATGATGAAAAACTGTTTTTT	CSARDGRRNDEKLFF
TRBV6-1	NA	NA	15	TRBJ2-1	TGTGCCAGCAGTGGGAGGGCTAGTCTTCTCAATGAGCAGTTCTTC	CASSGRASLLNEQFF
TRBV29-1	NA	NA	12	TRBJ2-3	TGCAGCGTTGTTCACCTCACAGATACGCAGTATTTT	CSVVHLTDTQYF
TRBV12-3/TRBV12-4	many	NA	13	TRBJ2-1	TGTGCCAGCAGTCCCCGGGAGTCGAATGAGCAGTTCTTC	CASSPRESNEQFF
TRBV20-1	many	TRBD2	15	TRBJ2-6	TGCAGTGCTAGGGGTCCGGACTACGAGCGGGGCGTCCTGACTTTC	CSARGPDYERGVLTF
TRBV12-3/TRBV12-4	many	NA	15	TRBJ1-2	TGTGCCAGCAGTACTACAGGGAGGTCGGACTATGGCTACACCTTC	CASSTTGRSDYGYTF
TRBV4-2	many	NA	14	TRBJ1-5	TGTGCCAGCAGCCAAGAACTAGGAGATCAGCCCCAGCATTTT	CASSQELGDQPQHF